A selection of T cell receptor beta chains follows, all from one sample in a study of blood T cell repertoires in COVID-19. Repertoires were generated with immunoSEQ multiplex PCR, while TCRdb's copy carries only in-frame clones and drops some. Of approximately 60,000 clones in the sample, around four fifths were seen once. Sequenced: peripheral blood. Every receptor here comes from a human donor in a cohort sampled during active COVID-19. Each CDR3 is given with its conserved first and last residue. Each record gives: CDR3 DNA, CDR3 protein, J gene, D gene, V gene. A D gene is named only where the DNA matches it firmly.

cdr3_nt: TGTGCCAGCAGTTCAGGGCATGAGCAGTTCTTC
cdr3_aa: CASSSGHEQFF
j_call: TRBJ2-1
d_call: NA
v_call: TRBV27

cdr3_nt: TGTGCCAGCAAGAGGACAGTCATCGCGAACACCGGGGAGCTGTTTTTT
cdr3_aa: CASKRTVIANTGELFF
j_call: TRBJ2-2
d_call: NA
v_call: TRBV27

cdr3_nt: TGCGCCAGCAGCTTACGGCAGGGTGGGGATTCACCCCTCCACTTT
cdr3_aa: CASSLRQGGDSPLHF
j_call: TRBJ1-6
d_call: NA
v_call: TRBV5-1

cdr3_nt: TGTGCCAGCAGTGAAGCGGGACTGCTAGCGGGGAACCCGGAGACCCAGTACTTC
cdr3_aa: CASSEAGLLAGNPETQYF
j_call: TRBJ2-5
d_call: TRBD2
v_call: TRBV25-1

cdr3_nt: TGTGCCAGCACTCGGGAGGAGTACAATGAGCAGTTCTTC
cdr3_aa: CASTREEYNEQFF
j_call: TRBJ2-1
d_call: TRBD2
v_call: TRBV9

cdr3_nt: TGCGCCAGCAGCTTTGAGGCACCCGCCTACGAGCAGTACTTC
cdr3_aa: CASSFEAPAYEQYF
j_call: TRBJ2-7
d_call: NA
v_call: TRBV5-1

cdr3_nt: TGCAGCGTTGTAGGGGTTATACCTAGCACAGATACGCAGTATTTT
cdr3_aa: CSVVGVIPSTDTQYF
j_call: TRBJ2-3
d_call: NA
v_call: TRBV29-1

cdr3_nt: TGTGCCAGCAGCCCGATTGGCGCGGGGAACACTGAAGCTTTCTTT
cdr3_aa: CASSPIGAGNTEAFF
j_call: TRBJ1-1
d_call: NA
v_call: TRBV5-4

cdr3_nt: TGTGCCAGCAGCTTACGGGTCACCCCGGGAGAGACCCAGTACTTC
cdr3_aa: CASSLRVTPGETQYF
j_call: TRBJ2-5
d_call: NA
v_call: TRBV11-1

cdr3_nt: TGTGCCAGCAGGAGGACTGGGAGCTCCTACGAGCAGTACTTC
cdr3_aa: CASRRTGSSYEQYF
j_call: TRBJ2-7
d_call: NA
v_call: TRBV2